Listed below are T cell receptor beta chains from one sample, sequenced in a study of graft-versus-host responses after intestinal transplantation. Profiling relied on immunoSEQ multiplex PCR, and the TCRdb table lists in-frame clones only, not all of them. The sample contains approximately 85,000 clones, 85% to 95% of which appear only once. Antigen specificity for these receptors is unknown. The sequencing used unstimulated CD8+ T cells sorted from spleen or lymph node cells, collected before transplant. These receptors came from a human donor who was the organ donor for an intestinal transplant. The CDR3 runs from the conserved cysteine through the conserved F or W. The order of the fields is V gene, clone size, D gene, J gene, CDR3 DNA, CDR3 protein. The D gene is left open where the match is weak. The size entry is marked missing in some rows and otherwise reads once, few, many or a size class.

>TRBV2|.|TRBD1|TRBJ2-7
TGTGCCAGCAGTGAGGGTGGGGGACAGGGGCTGTACGAGCAGTACTTC
CASSEGGGQGLYEQYF
>TRBV7-3|.|.|TRBJ1-5
TGTGCCAGCAGGCAACCTCCCGGACTGTCCGGCAATCAGCCCCAGCATTTT
CASRQPPGLSGNQPQHF
>TRBV11-2|once|TRBD2|TRBJ2-5
TGTGCCAGCAGCCCGGGGGGGGGAGGGGAGACCCAGTACTTC
CASSPGGGGETQYF
>TRBV9|.|.|TRBJ2-3
TGTGCCAGCAGCGTAGGGACTGCCAGCACAGATACGCAGTATTTT
CASSVGTASTDTQYF
>TRBV4-3|.|.|TRBJ2-7
TGCGCCAGCAGCCAAGATTCGGGGTCGGCCTACGAGCAGTACTTC
CASSQDSGSAYEQYF
>TRBV4-2|.|.|TRBJ1-1
TGTGCCAGCAGCCAAGGCCGCGCAACTAGTGAAGCTTTCTTT
CASSQGRATSEAFF
>TRBV7-6|.|.|TRBJ2-7
TGTGCCAGCAGCTTCTCTGGCAACTACTACGAGCAGTACTTC
CASSFSGNYYEQYF
>TRBV28|.|.|TRBJ1-1
TGTGCCAGCAGTATAGCCAGGGGAGAAGCTTTCTTT
CASSIARGEAFF
>TRBV27|.|.|TRBJ2-1
TGTGCCAGCAGTTCCGGACTCAACTACAATGAGCAGTTCTTC
CASSSGLNYNEQFF
>TRBV9|.|TRBD1|TRBJ1-1
TGTGCCAGCAGCGACCCGGAGACGACAGGGTACTTCACTGAAGCTTTCTTT
CASSDPETTGYFTEAFF
>TRBV5-4|.|.|TRBJ2-1
TGTGCCAGCAGCTCAGGGGTAAGGAGCTCCTACAATGAGCAGTTCTTC
CASSSGVRSSYNEQFF
>TRBV27|.|.|TRBJ2-7
TGTGCCAGCAGTTTAGCGGGGGCCCTGGGGGAGCAGTACTTC
CASSLAGALGEQYF
>TRBV5-1|.|.|TRBJ2-7
TGCGCCAGCAGCAAATTTGGACCGGGAAGATGGCACGAGCAGTACTTC
CASSKFGPGRWHEQYF
>TRBV6-1|.|.|TRBJ1-1
TGTGCCAGCAACCACCCGACAGGAGGAATCACTGAAGCTTTCTTT
CASNHPTGGITEAFF
>TRBV11-2|.|TRBD1|TRBJ2-7
TGTGCCAGTAGACAGGGGGGAAAGTACGAGCAGTACTTC
CASRQGGKYEQYF
>TRBV7-9|once|TRBD2|TRBJ2-3
TGTGCCAGCAGCCCCAGCGGGGGGGCCACAGATACGCAGTATTTT
CASSPSGGATDTQYF
>TRBV19|.|TRBD2|TRBJ2-1
TGTGCCAGTAATGTAGCGGGGGGGCCGGGTAATGAGCAGTTCTTC
CASNVAGGPGNEQFF
>TRBV28|.|.|TRBJ2-1
TGTGCCAGCAGTCTACTCCCGGTTGGACTAGGGGGGAATGAGCAGTTCTTC
CASSLLPVGLGGNEQFF
>TRBV6-5|.|.|TRBJ1-1
TGTGCCAGCAGTAAGGGGACATCCACTGAAGCTTTCTTT
CASSKGTSTEAFF
>TRBV28|.|.|TRBJ2-1
TGTGCCAGCAGTTTTAGCTCCTACAATGAGCAGTTCTTC
CASSFSSYNEQFF
>TRBV23-1|.|.|TRBJ2-1
TGCGCCAGTAAGAGGGGGAGCTCCTACAATGAGCAGTTCTTC
CASKRGSSYNEQFF
>TRBV29-1|.|.|TRBJ2-1
TGCAGCGTTGACTTGGGGAGCTCCTACAATGAGCAGTTCTTC
CSVDLGSSYNEQFF
>TRBV28|.|TRBD1|TRBJ1-1
TGTGCCAGCAGATATAACCAGGACAGGGTCGGAGATAGGGCTTTCTTT
CASRYNQDRVGDRAFF
>TRBV4-1|once|.|TRBJ1-1
TGCGCCAGCAGCCAAGTTTTTAGGAACACTGAAGCTTTCTTT
CASSQVFRNTEAFF
>TRBV6-4|.|TRBD1|TRBJ1-1
TGTGCCAGCAGGAGGGGGCATGAAGCTTTCTTT
CASRRGHEAFF
>TRBV28|once|.|TRBJ2-7
TGTGCCAGCAGTTTCCACAGGGAGTCCTACGAGCAGTACTTC
CASSFHRESYEQYF
>TRBV5-1|.|TRBD2|TRBJ2-2
TGCGCCAGCAGCTGGGGTAGCGGGAGCACCGGGGAGCTGTTTTTT
CASSWGSGSTGELFF
>TRBV13|.|.|TRBJ1-1
TGTGCCAGCAGCCCCCCCGGGGGGAGAAGGAACACTGAAGCTTTCTTT
CASSPPGGRRNTEAFF